The rows below give T cell receptor beta chains drawn from one sample of a study of CD8+CD57+ T cells in acquired aplastic anemia. One entry per CDR3 protein results from TCRdb running MiXCR on the reads. This table holds 100,000 to 150,000 distinct CDR3 sequences, nearly 40% found once. The sequenced sample was sorted CD4+, CD8+, or CD8+CD57+ T cells (not recorded which) from PBMCs. These receptors were obtained from a human donor with aplastic anemia. Both conserved end residues are trimmed from each CDR3. The order of the fields is V gene, J gene, CDR3 protein.

V: TRBV19; J: TRBJ2-6; CDR3: ASSIRSSGANVLT
V: TRBV10-3; J: TRBJ2-7; CDR3: ASSAGTGFHEQY
V: TRBV4-2; J: TRBJ1-6; CDR3: ASSQHEGSSPLH
V: TRBV2; J: TRBJ1-5; CDR3: ASKEEGTGNQPQH
V: TRBV9; J: TRBJ1-3; CDR3: ASSATGDLGNTIY
V: TRBV10-2; J: TRBJ2-3; CDR3: ASSDFSVTRVADTQY
V: TRBV4-1; J: TRBJ1-2; CDR3: ASSRPGESHYFYGYT
V: TRBV5-1; J: TRBJ2-3; CDR3: ASSLRTSADTQY
V: TRBV7-9; J: TRBJ1-2; CDR3: ASSFRGLGGYGYT
V: TRBV5-1; J: TRBJ2-1; CDR3: ASSLESWRNEQF
V: TRBV25-1; J: TRBJ1-2; CDR3: ASSDGRPPYGHT
V: TRBV20-1; J: TRBJ2-5; CDR3: SASRGPQWVQETQY
V: TRBV25-1; J: TRBJ1-5; CDR3: ATSESRPGLVQPQH
V: TRBV2; J: TRBJ1-2; CDR3: ASSGQGGGYGYT
V: TRBV6-5; J: TRBJ2-7; CDR3: ASSSGTALGQY
V: TRBV7-9; J: TRBJ2-7; CDR3: ASSHGQGEYEQY
V: TRBV9; J: TRBJ2-1; CDR3: ASSVGGSGGNNEQF
V: TRBV6-1; J: TRBJ1-3; CDR3: ASSEGLGRAGNTIY
V: TRBV7-2; J: TRBJ2-5; CDR3: ASSLPTNQETQY
V: TRBV2; J: TRBJ1-4; CDR3: ASNNARPNEKLF
V: TRBV9; J: TRBJ2-1; CDR3: ASSLGQGTYNEQF
V: TRBV7-8; J: NA; CDR3: ASIDRQTPRGTQY
V: TRBV19; J: TRBJ2-1; CDR3: ASSVTRTSANEQF
V: TRBV2; J: TRBJ2-1; CDR3: ASTPVALAVYNEQF
V: TRBV6-5; J: TRBJ2-7; CDR3: ASSYHSGTYEQY
V: TRBV6-2/TRBV6-3; J: TRBJ1-2; CDR3: ASSYDLVGYGYT
V: TRBV19; J: NA; CDR3: AGSRASGPYEQY
V: TRBV25-1; J: TRBJ1-1; CDR3: ASSEYPQTGTGKAF
V: TRBV7-9; J: TRBJ2-5; CDR3: ASSRGFQETQY
V: TRBV19; J: TRBJ1-1; CDR3: ASSVDGTNTEAF
V: TRBV29-1; J: TRBJ2-1; CDR3: SVEAVNYNEQF
V: TRBV28; J: TRBJ1-5; CDR3: ASRGQGGGQPQH
V: TRBV6-2/TRBV6-3; J: TRBJ1-2; CDR3: ASSYSGIGGGKTYGYT
V: TRBV24-1; J: TRBJ1-1; CDR3: ATRENTEAF
V: TRBV2; J: TRBJ1-6; CDR3: ARSSGPNNSPLH
V: TRBV11-2; J: TRBJ1-6; CDR3: ASTSGGNSPLH
V: TRBV15; J: TRBJ2-3; CDR3: ATSRIDRADTQY
V: TRBV5-1; J: TRBJ2-5; CDR3: ASSLEVEETQY
V: TRBV5-1; J: TRBJ2-3; CDR3: ASSLPSGGRDTQY
V: TRBV14; J: TRBJ1-1; CDR3: ASSQGRGRVEAF
V: TRBV4-2; J: TRBJ2-7; CDR3: ASSQLQGSSYEQY